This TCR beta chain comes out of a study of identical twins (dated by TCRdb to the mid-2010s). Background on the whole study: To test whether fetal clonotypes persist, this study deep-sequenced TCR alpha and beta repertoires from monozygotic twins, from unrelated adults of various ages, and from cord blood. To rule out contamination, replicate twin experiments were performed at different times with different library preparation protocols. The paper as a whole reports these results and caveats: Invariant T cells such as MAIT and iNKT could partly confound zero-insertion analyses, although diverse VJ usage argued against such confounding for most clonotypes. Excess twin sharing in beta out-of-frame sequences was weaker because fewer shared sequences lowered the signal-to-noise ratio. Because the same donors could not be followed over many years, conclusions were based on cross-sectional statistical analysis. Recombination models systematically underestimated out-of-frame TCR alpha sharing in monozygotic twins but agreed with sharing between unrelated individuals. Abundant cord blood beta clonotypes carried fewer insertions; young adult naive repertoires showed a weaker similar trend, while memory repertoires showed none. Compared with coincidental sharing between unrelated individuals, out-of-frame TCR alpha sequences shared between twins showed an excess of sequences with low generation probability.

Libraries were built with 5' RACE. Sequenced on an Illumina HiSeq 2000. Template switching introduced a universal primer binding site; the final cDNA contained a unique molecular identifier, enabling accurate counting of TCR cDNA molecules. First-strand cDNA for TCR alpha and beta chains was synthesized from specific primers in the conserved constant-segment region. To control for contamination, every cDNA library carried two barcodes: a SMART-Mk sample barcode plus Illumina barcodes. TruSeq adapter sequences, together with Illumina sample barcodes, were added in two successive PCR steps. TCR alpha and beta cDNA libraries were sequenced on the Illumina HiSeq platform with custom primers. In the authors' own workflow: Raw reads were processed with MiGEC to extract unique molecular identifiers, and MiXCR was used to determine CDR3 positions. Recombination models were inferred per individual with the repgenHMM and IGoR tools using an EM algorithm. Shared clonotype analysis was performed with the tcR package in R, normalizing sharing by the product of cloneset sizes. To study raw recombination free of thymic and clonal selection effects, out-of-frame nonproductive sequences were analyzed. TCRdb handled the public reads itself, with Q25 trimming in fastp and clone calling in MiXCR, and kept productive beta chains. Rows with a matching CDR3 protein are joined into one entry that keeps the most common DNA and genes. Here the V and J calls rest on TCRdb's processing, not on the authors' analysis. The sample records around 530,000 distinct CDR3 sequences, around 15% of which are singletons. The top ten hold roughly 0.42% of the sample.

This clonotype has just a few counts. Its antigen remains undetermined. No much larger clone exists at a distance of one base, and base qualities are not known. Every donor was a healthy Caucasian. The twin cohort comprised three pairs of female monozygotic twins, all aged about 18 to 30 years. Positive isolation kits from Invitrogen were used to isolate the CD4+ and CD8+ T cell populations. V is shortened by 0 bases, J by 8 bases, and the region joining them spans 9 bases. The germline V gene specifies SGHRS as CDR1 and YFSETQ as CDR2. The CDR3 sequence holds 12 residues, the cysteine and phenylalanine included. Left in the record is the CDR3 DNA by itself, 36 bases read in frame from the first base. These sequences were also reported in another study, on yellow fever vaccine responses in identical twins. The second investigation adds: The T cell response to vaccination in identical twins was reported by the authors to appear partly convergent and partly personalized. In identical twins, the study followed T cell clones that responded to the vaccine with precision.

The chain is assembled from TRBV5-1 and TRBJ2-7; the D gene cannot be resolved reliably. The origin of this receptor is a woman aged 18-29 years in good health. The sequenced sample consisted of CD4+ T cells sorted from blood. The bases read TGCGCCAGCAGCTTGGGCGACGGCCAGCAGTACTTC. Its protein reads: CASSLGDGQQYF. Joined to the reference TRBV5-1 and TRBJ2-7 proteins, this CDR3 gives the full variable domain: KAGVTQTPRYLIKTRGQQVTLSCSPISGHRSVSWYQQTPGQGLQFLFEYFSETQRNKGNFPGRFSGRQFSNSRSEMNVSTLELGDSALYLCASSLGDGQQYFGPGTRLTVT.